The 14 T cell receptor beta chains below all came from one sample that was sequenced in a study of T cells of healthy individuals. TCRdb reanalysed the 5' RACE reads using MiXCR and keeps one entry per CDR3 protein. Counted here are more than 85,000 distinct CDR3 sequences, approximately 15% occurring once; the ten biggest clones make up approximately 5.7%. These receptors were collected from a human donor in good health.

The table lists this clonotype with a few counts. The chain combines TRBV20-1 with TRBJ2-1; the D gene is possibly TRBD2 (6 bases). Germline V gene sequence: CDR1 DFQATT, CDR2 SNEGSKA (reference sequence). The V gene lost 6 bases and the J gene lost 5 bases, with 11 bases spanning the gap. CDR3 length: 12 residues. The DNA of the CDR3 is TGCAGTGCGGAGTGGACTAACAATGAGCAGTTCTTC. This translates into CSAEWTNNEQFF.

This clonotype was observed a few times. The chain carries TRBV6-2 or TRBV6-3 and TRBJ2-2; D is unclear. V was pared by 3 bases and J by 7 bases, with 9 bases between. This CDR3 comprises 13 residues. From germline, CDR1 is MNHEY and CDR2 SVGEGT. CDR3 residues: CASSYLRFGELFF. CDR3 nucleotides: TGTGCCAGCAGTTATCTGAGGTTCGGGGAGCTGTTTTTT.

The chain uses TRBV3-1 and TRBJ1-2, with 9 bases matching TRBD1. Trimming removed 2 bases from V and 7 bases from J; junction bases left unmatched: 2. The germline V gene encodes CDR1 LGHDT and CDR2 YNNKEL (reference sequence). The CDR3 extends over 13 amino acids. CDR3 in amino acids: CASSQSQGAGYTF. The CDR3 DNA sequence: TGTGCCAGCAGCCAATCACAGGGGGCTGGCTACACCTTC.

The chain is built from TRBV7-2 and TRBJ1-2, with 9 bases fitting TRBD1. The CDR3 is 16 residues long. In germline, CDR1 is SGHTA, CDR2 FQGNSA. After removal of 6 bases from V and 4 bases from J, the junction contained 12 bases not matched to a gene. CDR3 sequence: CASRIDGGQGIYGYTF. In DNA, the CDR3 is TGTGCCAGCAGAATCGACGGGGGACAGGGTATCTATGGCTACACCTTC.

This clonotype was found many times. The CDR3 DNA reads TGCAGCGCCACTGCCGGGGGGGATGAGCAGTTCTTC. Protein product: CSATAGGDEQFF. The genes are TRBV29-1 and TRBJ2-1; 8 bases match TRBD2. Trimming cost V 7 bases and J 8 bases; bases outside gene matches: 7. CDR1 and CDR2 from the germline V gene are SQVTM and ANQGSEA. This CDR3 contains 12 residues.

This clonotype was counted between two and nine times. The chain recombines TRBV4-3 with TRBJ1-2; D possibly corresponds to TRBD1 (5 bases). The CDR3 is 15 residues long. V dropped 0 bases and J dropped 0 bases, with 8 bases sitting between them. Germline CDR1 LGHNA, CDR2 YSLEER. The CDR3 sequence is CASSQEGGANYGYTF. Written as DNA, the CDR3 is TGCGCCAGCAGCCAAGAGGGGGGGGCTAACTATGGCTACACCTTC.

The chain combines TRBV11-2 with TRBJ2-3, with a tentative D call TRBD2 (6 bases). This CDR3 contains 17 residues. CDR1 is SGHAT, CDR2 FQNNGV, per germline. Trimming removed 4 bases from V and 2 bases from J, with 19 bases in between. For the CDR3, the DNA is TGTGCCAGCAGCTCTTCGTCACTAGCCTTCAACACAGATACGCAGTATTTT. The encoded protein is CASSSSSLAFNTDTQYF.

This clonotype was seen a few times. The chain carries TRBV7-9 and TRBJ1-5; maybe TRBD1 (5 bases). The V end was cut by 1 base, the J end by 0 bases, with 7 bases between. Germline values: CDR1 SEHNR, CDR2 FQNEAQ (reference sequence). CDR3 length: 15 amino acids. CDR3 nucleotides: TGTGCCAGCAGCTTAGAGGGGAGTAGCAATCAGCCCCAGCATTTT. This sequence encodes CASSLEGSSNQPQHF.

This clonotype was seen only a few times. This chain links TRBV15 with TRBJ2-5; D is unclear. V lost 1 base and J lost 5, with 5 bases in between. Per germline, CDR1 LNHNV and CDR2 YYDKDF (reference sequence). This CDR3 has 12 amino acids. The CDR3 here is CATSRAQETQYF. The CDR3 coding sequence is TGTGCCACCAGCAGAGCTCAGGAGACCCAGTACTTC. The entire variable domain, with the rest obtained from reference TRBV15 and TRBJ2-5, is as follows: DAMVIQNPRYQVTQFGKPVTLSCSQTLNHNVMYWYQQKSSQAPKLLFHYYDKDFNNEADTPDNFQSRRPNTSFCFLDIRSPGLGDTAMYLCATSRAQETQYFGPGTRLLVL.

The V and J genes are TRBV12-3 or TRBV12-4 and TRBJ2-1; D not certain. The CDR3 loop spans 15 amino acids. Trimming removed 3 bases at V and 1 base at J, with 10 bases between. The CDR3 DNA is TGTGCCAGCAGTTTTCGTACCTCTTCCTACAATGAGCAGTTCTTC. It codes for CASSFRTSSYNEQFF.

The genes are TRBV6-1 and TRBJ2-1, with 8 bases matching TRBD2. This CDR3 spans 15 amino acids. V lost 4 bases and J lost 4; bases outside the gene matches: 6. Per germline, CDR1 MNHNS and CDR2 SASEGT. The CDR3 nucleotides are TGTGCCAGCAGTGGACAGCGGGAGTCTTACAATGAGCAGTTCTTC. As protein: CASSGQRESYNEQFF.

This clonotype was found many times. V usage is TRBV20-1 and J usage is TRBJ2-7; D assignment may be TRBD1 or TRBD2 (5 bases each). Trimming pared 5 bases from V and 5 bases from J, leaving 13 bases between. The CDR3 loop spans 12 amino acids. Germline-derived CDR1 and CDR2 are DFQATT and SNEGSKA (reference sequence). DNA for the CDR3: TGCAGTGCTCCGGACACCGGGAACGAGCAGTACTTC. This translates into CSAPDTGNEQYF.

CDR3 bases: TGTGCCAGCTCAGCAGGGAGCAATCAGCCCCAGCATTTT. Its translation is CASSAGSNQPQHF. This chain connects TRBV18 to TRBJ1-5; possible D gene TRBD1, 5 bases. The CDR3 runs to 13 residues. In germline, CDR1 is KGHSH, CDR2 LQKENI. The ends were cut back, 5 bases at V and 1 base at J, with 6 bases in the middle.

The rearrangement uses TRBV6-1 and TRBJ2-1, with 9 positions matching TRBD2. The J segment lost 0 bases and the V segment lost 5 bases, leaving 8 bases of the junction unmatched. This CDR3 region has 17 residues. Germline V gene lookup returns CDR1 MNHNS and CDR2 SASEGT. CDR3 loop: CASSRLAGHSSYNEQFF. The CDR3 region has the DNA TGTGCCAGCAGTCGGCTAGCGGGGCACTCCTCCTACAATGAGCAGTTCTTC.